This T cell receptor beta chain derives from a study of cytomegalovirus exposure and HLA in healthy donors. Study information: A subsequent analysis reported that the roughly 120 validation repertoires were produced on the same platform that had also been used for the 550 to 750 first-cohort repertoires.

Among the approximately 130 subjects of the validation cohort, separate from the roughly 700-subject first cohort, were the donors. Between the trimmed V and J ends, which lost 4 bases and 7 bases, there was a span of 15 bases. Looked up from germline, CDR1 is SGHNT and CDR2 is YYREEE (reference sequence). The CDR3 spans 15 residues. Notes on this clone: Its antigen remains unknown.

Study-wide results and limits: Reportedly, diagnosis of cytomegalovirus status by the classifier showed high specificity and sensitivity. Listed as cytomegalovirus-associated were 170 or so TCR beta chains.

The protocol was immunoSEQ multiplex PCR, while the TCRdb copy is restricted to in-frame clones and leaves out a portion. Here the sample spans about 98,000 clones, around nine tenths being singletons. The chain links TRBV5-4 to TRBJ1-6; possible D gene TRBD1, 6 bases. The sequencing input was PBMCs. The source of this sequence is a woman in her twenties or thirties in good health and CMV-seronegative. Here the CDR3 DNA reads TGTGCCAGCAGCCTACGACAGGCGACGAATTCACCCCTCCACTTT. It specifies CASSLRQATNSPLHF.